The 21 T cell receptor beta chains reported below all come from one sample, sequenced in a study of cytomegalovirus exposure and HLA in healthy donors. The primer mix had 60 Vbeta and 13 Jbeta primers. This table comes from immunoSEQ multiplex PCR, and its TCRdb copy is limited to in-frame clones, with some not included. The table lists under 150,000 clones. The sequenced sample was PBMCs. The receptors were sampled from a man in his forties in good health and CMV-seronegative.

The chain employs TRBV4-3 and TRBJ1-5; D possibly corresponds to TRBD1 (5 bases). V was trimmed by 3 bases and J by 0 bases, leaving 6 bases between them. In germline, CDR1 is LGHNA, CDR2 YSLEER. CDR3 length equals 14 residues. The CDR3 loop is CASSQDISNQPQHF. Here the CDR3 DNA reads TGCGCCAGCAGCCAGGACATTAGCAATCAGCCCCAGCATTTT.

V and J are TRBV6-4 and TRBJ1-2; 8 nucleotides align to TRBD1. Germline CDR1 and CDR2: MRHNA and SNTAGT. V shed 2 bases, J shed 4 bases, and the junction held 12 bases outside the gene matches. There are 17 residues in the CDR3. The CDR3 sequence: CASSDRFFRGPGYGYTF. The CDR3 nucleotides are TGTGCCAGCAGTGACAGGTTCTTCAGGGGGCCCGGCTATGGCTACACCTTC.

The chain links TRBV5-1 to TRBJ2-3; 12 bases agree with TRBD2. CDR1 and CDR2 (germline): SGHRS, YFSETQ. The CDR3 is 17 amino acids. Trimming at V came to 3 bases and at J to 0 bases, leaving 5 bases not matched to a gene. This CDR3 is CASSSRTSGISTDTQYF. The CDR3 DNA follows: TGCGCCAGCAGCTCCAGGACTAGCGGGATTAGCACAGATACGCAGTATTTT.

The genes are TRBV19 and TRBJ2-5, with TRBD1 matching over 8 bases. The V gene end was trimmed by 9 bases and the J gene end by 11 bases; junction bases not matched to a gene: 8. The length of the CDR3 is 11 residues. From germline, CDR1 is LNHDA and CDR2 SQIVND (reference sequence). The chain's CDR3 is CASKDRVEQYF. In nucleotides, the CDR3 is TGTGCCAGCAAGGACAGGGTGGAGCAGTACTTC.

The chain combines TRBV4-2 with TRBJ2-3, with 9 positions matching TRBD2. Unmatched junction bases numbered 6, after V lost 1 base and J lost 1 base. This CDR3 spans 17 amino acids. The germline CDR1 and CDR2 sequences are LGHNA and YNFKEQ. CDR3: CASSQGNSGGRTDTQYF. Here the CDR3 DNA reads TGTGCCAGCAGCCAAGGGAATAGCGGGGGTCGCACAGATACGCAGTATTTT.

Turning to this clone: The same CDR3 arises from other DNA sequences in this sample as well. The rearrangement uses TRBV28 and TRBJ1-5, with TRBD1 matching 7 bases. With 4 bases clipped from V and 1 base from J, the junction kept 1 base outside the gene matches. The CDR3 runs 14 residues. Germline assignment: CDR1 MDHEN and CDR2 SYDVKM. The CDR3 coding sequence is TGTGCCAGCAGTTCAGGGGGGAGCAATCAGCCCCAGCATTTT. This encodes CASSSGGSNQPQHF.

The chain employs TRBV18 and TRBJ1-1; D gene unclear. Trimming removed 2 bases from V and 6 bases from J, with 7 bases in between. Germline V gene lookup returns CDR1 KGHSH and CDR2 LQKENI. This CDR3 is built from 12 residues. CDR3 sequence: CASSPGPSEAFF. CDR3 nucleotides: TGTGCCAGCTCACCAGGGCCTTCTGAAGCTTTCTTT.

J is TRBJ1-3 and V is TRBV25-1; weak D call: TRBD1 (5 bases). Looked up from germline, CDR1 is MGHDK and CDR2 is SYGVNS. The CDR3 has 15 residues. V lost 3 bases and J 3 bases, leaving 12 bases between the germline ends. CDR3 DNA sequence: TGTGCCAGCAGTGACCAGGGTAGTGTTGGAAACACCATATATTTT. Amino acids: CASSDQGSVGNTIYF. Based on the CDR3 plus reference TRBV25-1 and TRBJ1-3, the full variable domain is EADIYQTPRYLVIGTGKKITLECSQTMGHDKMYWYQQDPGMELHLIHYSYGVNSTEKGDLSSESTVSRIRTEHFPLTLESARPSHTSQYLCASSDQGSVGNTIYFGEGSWLTVV.

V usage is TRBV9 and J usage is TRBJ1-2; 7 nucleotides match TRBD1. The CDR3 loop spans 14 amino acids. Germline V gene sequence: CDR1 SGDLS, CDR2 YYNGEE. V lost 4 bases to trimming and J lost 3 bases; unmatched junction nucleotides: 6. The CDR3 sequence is CASSPGTEDYGYTF. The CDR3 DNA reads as TGTGCCAGCAGCCCCGGGACAGAAGACTATGGCTACACCTTC.

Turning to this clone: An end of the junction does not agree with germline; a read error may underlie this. Written as DNA, the CDR3 is TGTGCCAGCACCTTACTCCCAGGGAACTATGGCTACACCTTC. This codes for CASTLLPGNYGYTF. V gene TRBV7-2 combines with J gene TRBJ1-2; the D gene is possibly TRBD1 (5 bases). Looked up from germline, CDR1 is SGHTA and CDR2 is FQGNSA. The CDR3 length is 14 residues.

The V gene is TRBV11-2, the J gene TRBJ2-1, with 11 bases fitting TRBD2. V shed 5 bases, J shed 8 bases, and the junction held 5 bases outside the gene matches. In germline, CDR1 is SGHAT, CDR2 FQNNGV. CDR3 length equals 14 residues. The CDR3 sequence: CASSRSGGAHEQFF. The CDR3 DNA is TGTGCCAGCAGCCGTAGCGGGGGGGCCCATGAGCAGTTCTTC.

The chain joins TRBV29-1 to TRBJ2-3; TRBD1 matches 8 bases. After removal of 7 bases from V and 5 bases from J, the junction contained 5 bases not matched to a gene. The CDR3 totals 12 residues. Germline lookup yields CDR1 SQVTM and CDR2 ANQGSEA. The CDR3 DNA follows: TGCAGCGCGGACAGGGATAAAGATACGCAGTATTTT. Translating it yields CSADRDKDTQYF.

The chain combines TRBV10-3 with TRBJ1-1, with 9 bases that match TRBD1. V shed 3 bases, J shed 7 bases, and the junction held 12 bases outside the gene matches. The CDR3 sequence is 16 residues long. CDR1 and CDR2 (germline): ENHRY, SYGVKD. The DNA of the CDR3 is TGTGCCATCAGTGACACAACACAGGGGGCGGATGGTGAAGCTTTCTTT. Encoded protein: CAISDTTQGADGEAFF.

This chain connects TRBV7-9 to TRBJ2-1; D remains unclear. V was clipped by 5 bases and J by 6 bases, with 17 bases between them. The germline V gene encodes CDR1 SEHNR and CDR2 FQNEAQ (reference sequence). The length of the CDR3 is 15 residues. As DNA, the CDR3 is TGTGCCAGCAGCGCAGGCCCGTCCCAGGTCAATGAGCAGTTCTTC. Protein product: CASSAGPSQVNEQFF.

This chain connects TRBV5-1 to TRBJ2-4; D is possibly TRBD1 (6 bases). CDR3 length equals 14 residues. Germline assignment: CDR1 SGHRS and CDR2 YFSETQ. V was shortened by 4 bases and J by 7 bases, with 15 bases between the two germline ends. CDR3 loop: CASSPQGPTNIQYF. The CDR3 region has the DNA TGCGCCAGCAGCCCCCAGGGGCCCACGAACATTCAGTACTTC. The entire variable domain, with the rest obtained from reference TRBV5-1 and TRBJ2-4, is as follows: KAGVTQTPRYLIKTRGQQVTLSCSPISGHRSVSWYQQTPGQGLQFLFEYFSETQRNKGNFPGRFSGRQFSNSRSEMNVSTLELGDSALYLCASSPQGPTNIQYFGAGTRLSVL.

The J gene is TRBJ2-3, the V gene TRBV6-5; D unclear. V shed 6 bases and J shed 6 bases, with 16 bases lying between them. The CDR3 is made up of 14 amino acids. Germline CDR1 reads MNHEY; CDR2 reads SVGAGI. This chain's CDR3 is CASSRGFPGDTQYF. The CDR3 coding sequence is TGTGCCAGCAGCCGCGGTTTTCCCGGGGATACGCAGTATTTT.

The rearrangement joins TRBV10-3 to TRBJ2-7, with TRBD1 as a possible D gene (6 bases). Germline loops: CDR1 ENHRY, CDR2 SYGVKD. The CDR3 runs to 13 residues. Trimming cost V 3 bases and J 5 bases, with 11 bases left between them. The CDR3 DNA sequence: TGTGCCATCAGTGATAGGGGGATCAACGAGCAGTACTTC. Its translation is CAISDRGINEQYF.

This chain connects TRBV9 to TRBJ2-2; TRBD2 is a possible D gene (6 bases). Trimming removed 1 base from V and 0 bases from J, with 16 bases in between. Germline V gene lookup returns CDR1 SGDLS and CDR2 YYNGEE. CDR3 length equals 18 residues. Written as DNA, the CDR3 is TGTGCCAGCAGCGTAAGTGTCGGAGGGGTCCCGAACACCGGGGAGCTGTTTTTT. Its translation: CASSVSVGGVPNTGELFF.

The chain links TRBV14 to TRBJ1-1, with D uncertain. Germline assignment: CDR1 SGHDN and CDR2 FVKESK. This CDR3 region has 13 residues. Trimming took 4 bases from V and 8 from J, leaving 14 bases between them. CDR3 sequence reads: CASSLRYTGEAFF. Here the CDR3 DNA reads TGTGCCAGCAGCCTAAGGTATACGGGGGAAGCTTTCTTT.

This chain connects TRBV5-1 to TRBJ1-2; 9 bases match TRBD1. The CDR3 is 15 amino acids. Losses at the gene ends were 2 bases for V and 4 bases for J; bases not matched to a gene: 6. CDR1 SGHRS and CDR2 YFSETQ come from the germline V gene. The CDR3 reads CASSLRQGETYGYTF. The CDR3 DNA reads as TGCGCCAGCAGCTTACGACAGGGGGAAACCTATGGCTACACCTTC.

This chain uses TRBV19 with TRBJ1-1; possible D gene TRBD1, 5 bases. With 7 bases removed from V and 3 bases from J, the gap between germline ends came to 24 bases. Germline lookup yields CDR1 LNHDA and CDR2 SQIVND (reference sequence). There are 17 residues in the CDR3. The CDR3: CASTLIPRGFKDTEAFF. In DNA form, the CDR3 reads TGTGCCAGTACCCTTATACCGCGGGGCTTCAAGGACACTGAAGCTTTCTTT.